The rows below give T cell receptor beta chains drawn from one sample of a study of cytomegalovirus exposure and HLA in healthy donors. The table came from immunoSEQ multiplex PCR; TCRdb's copy has only in-frame clones and leaves some out. The sample lists some 100,000 clones; over 65% were seen once. The sample was PBMCs. Every receptor here comes from a woman aged 40-49 years in good health and CMV-seropositive. CDR3s include the opening cysteine and the closing phenylalanine or tryptophan. D genes are given only for firm matches. Clone size is not always given. Where it is, it says once, few, many or a class for expanded clones.

j_call d_call v_call clone_size cdr3_nt cdr3_aa
TRBJ1-2 TRBD1 TRBV28 - TGTGCCAGCAGTTTTGGGCTCATACAGGGGGACTATGGCTACACCTTC CASSFGLIQGDYGYTF
TRBJ1-3 - TRBV5-4 once TGTGCCAGCAGCTTGGCTACCGGCTCGGGGACTGGAAACACCATATATTTT CASSLATGSGTGNTIYF
TRBJ2-7 TRBD2 TRBV13 - TGTGCCAGCAGCTCTAGAACTAGCGGGAGGGACTACGAGCAGTACTTC CASSSRTSGRDYEQYF
TRBJ1-2 TRBD1 TRBV5-1 - TGCGCCAGCAGCCCCTCGGGGGACAGGGGGGGCTATGGCTACACCTTC CASSPSGDRGGYGYTF
TRBJ2-1 - TRBV19 - TGTGCCAGTAGTATTGCAGGCCTCAATGAGCAGTTCTTC CASSIAGLNEQFF
TRBJ2-3 - TRBV28 - TGTGCCAGCAGTTTAAGCGTCGGGACACGGGACACAGATACGCAGTATTTT CASSLSVGTRDTDTQYF
TRBJ2-5 - TRBV6-5 - TGTGCCAGCAGTTACCCGGGGTTCTCGGAGACCCAGTACTTC CASSYPGFSETQYF
TRBJ2-7 TRBD1 TRBV11-2 - TGTGCCAGCAGCCCGCCGATGGGACAGGGTCCCTACGAGCAGTACTTC CASSPPMGQGPYEQYF
TRBJ2-1 TRBD1 TRBV18 - TGTGCCAGCTCACCACTACAGGGGGTAATCAATGAGCAGTTCTTC CASSPLQGVINEQFF
TRBJ1-1 - TRBV30 - TGTGCCTGGAGTCCGTTTGGACTGGAGAACACTGAAGCTTTCTTT CAWSPFGLENTEAFF
TRBJ1-5 TRBD1 TRBV27 few TGTGCCAGCAGTGTCGGACAGGGCCCAAATCAGCCCCAGCATTTT CASSVGQGPNQPQHF
TRBJ2-7 TRBD2 TRBV5-1 - TGCGCCAGCAGCTCCTCCCCGGGACTAGCGGGAGGTTCCTACGAGCAGTACTTC CASSSSPGLAGGSYEQYF
TRBJ2-5 - TRBV9 - TGTGCCAGCAGCCCCTCCGTGGTGGGAGGAGCCTCGGAGACCCAGTACTTC CASSPSVVGGASETQYF
TRBJ2-3 TRBD2 TRBV9 - TGTGCCAGCAGTAAAGCGGGAGGGACAGATACGCAGTATTTT CASSKAGGTDTQYF
TRBJ2-7 - TRBV5-5 - TGTGCCAGCAGCTTAAGCGGGTCGAGCTCCTACGAGCAGTACTTC CASSLSGSSSYEQYF
TRBJ2-7 TRBD2 TRBV11-2 - TGTGCCAGCAGCCCGCTAGCGGGAGCGTCCTCCGAGCAGTACTTC CASSPLAGASSEQYF
TRBJ2-7 - TRBV27 - TGTGCCAGCAGCTTTGCCCCCCGACTAGGGATCTACGAGCAGTACTTC CASSFAPRLGIYEQYF
TRBJ1-4 - TRBV25-1 - TGTGCCAGCTCTCAACAAGGACAGACAGAAAAACTGTTTTTT CASSQQGQTEKLFF
TRBJ2-7 - TRBV20-1 - TGCAGTGCCAAACAGGGCTACGAGCAGTACTTC CSAKQGYEQYF
TRBJ2-7 TRBD1 TRBV14 - TGTGCCAGCAGTTATACAGGGGGGCTCTGGTACGAGCAGTACTTC CASSYTGGLWYEQYF
TRBJ1-5 - TRBV27 - TGTGCCAGCAGTTCCGCAGGGTACAATCAGCCCCAGCATTTT CASSSAGYNQPQHF
TRBJ1-5 TRBD1 TRBV7-2 - TGTGCCAGCAGCCCCCAGGGACAGGGAGGTCAGCCCCAGCATTTT CASSPQGQGGQPQHF
TRBJ2-5 - TRBV7-8 - TGTGCCAGCAGCCCCAACGGGGGAACAGAGAAAGAGACCCAGTACTTC CASSPNGGTEKETQYF
TRBJ1-3 - TRBV29-1 once TGCAGCGCGACCGGACAGTCTGGAAACACCATATATTTT CSATGQSGNTIYF
TRBJ1-4 - TRBV5-6 - TGTGCCAGCAGCTTGGCAGGTGACAATGGAAAACTGTTTTTT CASSLAGDNGKLFF
TRBJ2-3 - TRBV6-1 - TGTGCCATTGCTGGAGACACAGATACGCAGTATTTT CAIAGDTDTQYF
TRBJ2-1 TRBD2 TRBV6-5 - TGTGCCAGCAGCGAGACTAGCAACAACAATGAGCAGTTCTTC CASSETSNNNEQFF
TRBJ2-1 - TRBV28 - TGTGCCAGCAGCCCCTTCAATGAGCAGTTCTTC CASSPFNEQFF
TRBJ2-5 - TRBV7-2 - TGTGCCAGCAGCTTAGACTACCAAAGACAAGAGACCCAGTACTTC CASSLDYQRQETQYF
TRBJ1-1 - TRBV19 few TGTGCCAGCTCGGGACTTACTGAAGCTTTCTTT CASSGLTEAFF
TRBJ2-6 TRBD2 TRBV27 once TGTGCCAGCAGTTCTCCAAGACTAGCGGGAGGCGGCTCTGGGGCCAACGTCCTGACTTTC CASSSPRLAGGGSGANVLTF
TRBJ2-7 TRBD2 TRBV7-2 - TGTGCCAGCAGCCCACAGGCCCCTTTAGCGGGAGGTCTTGAGCGGTACTTC CASSPQAPLAGGLERYF
TRBJ2-3 TRBD2 TRBV2 - TGTGCCAGCAGTGTTTGGGCGGGAGGAGGAGATACGCAGTATTTT CASSVWAGGGDTQYF
TRBJ1-3 - TRBV7-8 few TGTGCCAGCACCAGACAGAGCTCTGGAAACACCATATATTTT CASTRQSSGNTIYF
TRBJ1-3 TRBD1 TRBV11-2 few TGTGCCAGCGGGCTGATAGACGACAGGGCGTCCCACTCTGGAAACACCATATATTTT CASGLIDDRASHSGNTIYF
TRBJ2-6 - TRBV5-1 once TGCGCCAGCAGCGCCGGACAGACTACCTCTGGGGCCAACGTCCTGACTTTC CASSAGQTTSGANVLTF
TRBJ2-2 - TRBV9 - TGTGCCAGCAGCGTCGGTAGCGGCCAGTCCGGGGAGCTGTTTTTT CASSVGSGQSGELFF
TRBJ2-7 TRBD1 TRBV7-9 - TGTTCCAGCAGCTTAGATTTGGGACAGTCCTACGAGCAGTACTTC CSSSLDLGQSYEQYF
TRBJ2-5 - TRBV28 - TGTGCCAGCAGGGCGGGGGAGACCCAGTACTTC CASRAGETQYF
TRBJ2-5 - TRBV15 - TGTGCCACCAGCAGAGGGCAGGGAGAGACCCAGTACTTC CATSRGQGETQYF
TRBJ2-1 TRBD1 TRBV4-2 few TGTGCCAGCAGCCAAGGGACAGGGACCACCCTCACCTACAATGAGCAGTTCTTC CASSQGTGTTLTYNEQFF
TRBJ1-4 TRBD1 TRBV2 - TGTGCCAGCAGTTCCGGGACAGGACTCAACTTCAATGAAAAACTGTTTTTT CASSSGTGLNFNEKLFF
TRBJ2-1 - TRBV15 - TGTGCCACCAGCATCCCCAGGGGGGCGCCCAATGAGCAGTTCTTC CATSIPRGAPNEQFF
TRBJ2-7 TRBD2 TRBV9 - TGTGCCAGACGGGGTCGACTAGCGCCCTACGAGCAGTACTTC CARRGRLAPYEQYF
TRBJ2-7 TRBD2 TRBV11-3 - TGTGCCAGCAGCGTAGCGGGGGGCTACGAGCAGTACTTC CASSVAGGYEQYF
TRBJ2-3 TRBD1 TRBV10-3 - TGTGCCATCAGTAAGACAGGGTCCCCCACCGCAACAGATACGCAGTATTTT CAISKTGSPTATDTQYF
TRBJ1-1 - TRBV6-5 few TGTGCCAGCAGTTACAGACAGATGAACACTGAAGCTTTCTTT CASSYRQMNTEAFF
TRBJ1-6 - TRBV28 - TGTGCCAGCAGTTCGCCGACAGTTAATTCACCCCTCCACTTT CASSSPTVNSPLHF
TRBJ2-1 TRBD2 TRBV7-9 once TGTGCCAGCAGCTCTACTAGCGGGAGATCCTACAATGAGCAGTTCTTC CASSSTSGRSYNEQFF
TRBJ1-1 - TRBV15 - TGTGCCACCAGCAGGACAGGTAACACTGAAGCTTTCTTT CATSRTGNTEAFF
TRBJ1-1 - TRBV27 once TGTGCCAGCAGTTTGGCGGGGTCCCACACTGAAGCTTTCTTT CASSLAGSHTEAFF
TRBJ2-7 - TRBV28 - TGTGCCAGCAGTAGCCCCGGGGACATGGGGTCTATCTACGAGCAGTACTTC CASSSPGDMGSIYEQYF